The 10 T cell receptor beta chains in this list originate from one sample, sequenced in a study of blood T cell repertoires in COVID-19. Generated by immunoSEQ multiplex PCR, the TCRdb table keeps only in-frame clones and is missing some. The sample holds approximately 300,000 clones, more than 90% seen once. Sequenced material: PBMCs or T cells enriched from blood (not recorded which). The receptors originated from a woman in her 30s who had recovered from COVID-19.

This chain links TRBV2 with TRBJ2-1, with 9 bases identical to TRBD2. The CDR3 sequence is 14 residues long. Looked up from germline, CDR1 is SNHLY and CDR2 is FYNNEI. The trim removed 10 bases at V and 7 bases at J, leaving 11 bases unmatched. The CDR3 DNA reads as TGTGCCAACTTCCTAGCGGGAAGGAAGAATGAGCAGTTCTTC. It encodes CANFLAGRKNEQFF.

V is TRBV7-6 and J is TRBJ2-5; D might be TRBD2 (5 bases). This CDR3 contains 16 residues. The V and J ends lost 2 bases and 3 bases respectively, with 16 bases between them. Germline CDR1 and CDR2: SGHVS and FNYEAQ. CDR3 sequence reads: CASSLLSRGQEETQYF. The DNA for the CDR3 is TGTGCCAGCAGCTTACTGTCACGGGGTCAGGAAGAGACCCAGTACTTC.

The chain carries TRBV7-2 and TRBJ2-7, with D possibly matching TRBD2 (5 bases). V was cut by 2 bases and J by 0 bases, with 11 bases left in between. The germline CDR1 and CDR2 sequences are SGHTA and FQGNSA. This CDR3 contains 15 residues. CDR3 loop: CASSLSLDSSYEQYF. CDR3 nucleotides: TGTGCCAGCAGCTTAAGTTTGGACTCCTCCTACGAGCAGTACTTC.

The chain uses TRBV28 and TRBJ2-1; TRBD2 matches at 7 bases. V shed 6 bases and J 7 bases; nucleotides not matched to a gene: 6. CDR1 is MDHEN, CDR2 SYDVKM, per germline. The CDR3 extends over 13 amino acids. The CDR3 sequence: CASSLAGVNEQFF. CDR3 DNA sequence: TGTGCCAGCAGCCTCGCGGGGGTGAATGAGCAGTTCTTC.

The rearrangement joins TRBV5-8 to TRBJ1-2; 7 nucleotides agree with TRBD1. Unmatched junction bases numbered 6, after V lost 6 bases and J lost 4 bases. CDR1 is SGHTS, CDR2 YDEGEE, per germline. The CDR3 has 13 amino acids. The CDR3, as DNA: TGTGCCAGCACCATCTCAGGGGGCTATGGCTACACCTTC. It translates to CASTISGGYGYTF.

The V gene is TRBV21-1, the J gene TRBJ2-1; the D call in the table, TRBD1, was not verified against the DNA. TRBV21-1 is shown as a pseudogene. There are 14 residues in the CDR3. This CDR3 reads CASSKGPSYNEQFF. CDR3 nucleotides: TGTGCCAGCAGCAAAGGGCCTTCCTACAATGAGCAGTTCTTC.

This clone was detected only a few times. The chain links TRBV4-1 to TRBJ2-7; D gene unclear. V was pared by 1 base and J by 1 base, with 11 bases between. The length of the CDR3 is 15 residues. Germline CDR1 is MGHRA and CDR2 is YSYEKL. The CDR3 sequence: CASSQAPDLSYEQYF. The CDR3 DNA is TGCGCCAGCAGCCAAGCCCCAGACTTATCCTACGAGCAGTACTTC.

This chain uses TRBV30 with TRBJ2-2; D not certain. This CDR3 has 13 amino acids. The V end lost 0 bases, the J end lost 4 bases, and 6 bases lay between the germline ends. The germline V gene encodes CDR1 GTSNPN and CDR2 SVGIG (reference sequence). The CDR3 coding sequence is TGTGCCTGGAGTGTCGTACTCACCGGGGAGCTGTTTTTT. This sequence encodes CAWSVVLTGELFF.

The V call is TRBV7-8, the J call TRBJ2-2; 7 nucleotides line up with TRBD1. Trimming took 4 bases from V and 7 from J; bases not matched to a gene: 3. The germline V gene has CDR1 SGHVS and CDR2 FQNEAQ. The CDR3 runs to 13 residues. The CDR3 here is CASSSRGNGELFF. For the CDR3, the DNA is TGTGCCAGCAGCTCCAGGGGGAACGGGGAGCTGTTTTTT.

J is TRBJ1-1 and V is TRBV3-1 (or the pseudogene TRBV3-2); 9 nucleotides line up with TRBD1. The CDR3 is 14 residues long. The junction had 1 base not matched to a gene; V was cut back by 4 bases and J by 1 base. The germline V gene has CDR1 LGHDT and CDR2 YNNKEL (reference sequence). The CDR3 bases are TGTGCCAGCAGCCTGACAGGGGGGAACACTGAAGCTTTCTTT. Protein sequence: CASSLTGGNTEAFF.